A selection of T cell receptor beta chains follows, all from one sample in a study of low-dose radiotherapy and immunotherapy resistance in tumors. MiXCR, run by TCRdb on the reads, gives a single entry per CDR3 protein. This sample has approximately 100,000 distinct CDR3 sequences; less than 25% occur once, and the top ten carry about 4%. Material: PBMCs, obtained after low-dose radiotherapy plus immunotherapy. These receptors all stem from a male donor with prostate cancer. Each CDR3 is given with its conserved first and last residue. Where a row states a size, it is once, few, many or the class of an expanded clone; other rows omit it.

TRBJ2-1,TRBV6-2/TRBV6-3,14,many,CASSSSGEGNEQFF
TRBJ2-2,TRBV20-1,16,many,CSARDPEGAGSGELFF
TRBJ1-1,TRBV14,13,many,CASSQDWRTEAFF
TRBJ2-1,TRBV6-1,15,-,CASKGAETGYNEQFF
TRBJ2-5,TRBV29-1,15,many,CSVDLHQQRQETQYF
TRBJ2-2,TRBV7-3,13,-,CASSGLAAGELFF
TRBJ1-1,TRBV14,16,many,CASSQVSLGTGTEAFF
TRBJ1-1,TRBV2,14,-,CASSADRANTQAFF
TRBJ1-5,TRBV7-9,19,-,CASSHYRGRGAGSNQPQHF
TRBJ2-2,TRBV29-1,12,many,CSVLPLTGELFF
TRBJ1-6,TRBV20-1,16,many,CSAGGGQGQSGTPLHF
TRBJ2-7,TRBV5-3,15,-,CASSLGTGGSYEQYF
TRBJ1-4,TRBV4-3,18,few,CASSQEGPLRSESEKLFF
TRBJ2-7,TRBV10-2,12,many,CASSDAGGEQYF
TRBJ2-7,TRBV3-1,11,many,CASSGTGEQYF
TRBJ2-1,TRBV20-1,14,many,CSARDGGGWTGQFF
TRBJ1-4,TRBV3-1,14,-,CASSGGLNEKLFFF
TRBJ1-2,TRBV4-2,17,many,CASSRDSDRRLNYGYTF
TRBJ1-5,TRBV12-3/TRBV12-4,12,-,CASCPGSQPQHF
TRBJ2-2,TRBV19,16,many,CASPNLGRGDTGELFF
TRBJ1-1,TRBV28,11,-,CPSSTRTEAFF
TRBJ1-4,TRBV3-1,17,many,CASSQVHSQGSIGKLFF
TRBJ2-2,TRBV5-1,15,many,CASSNSGQRTGELFF
TRBJ1-5,TRBV12-3/TRBV12-4,13,once,CASSPDRLQPQHF
TRBJ2-7,TRBV25-1,15,many,CASSEYRGGGDEQYF
TRBJ1-5,TRBV19,15,many,CASSSGDSFNQPQHF
TRBJ2-1,TRBV20-1,11,many,CSALGGNEQFF
TRBJ1-1,TRBV7-9,13,many,CASSFTDVTEAFF
TRBJ2-1,TRBV7-9,14,-,CASTRSGGGLEQFF
TRBJ2-7,TRBV5-1,14,few,CASKTGTGVPEQYF
TRBJ2-2,TRBV2,11,many,CASIGTGELFF
TRBJ2-7,TRBV29-1,14,many,CSVGDGVSTYEQYF
TRBJ1-5,TRBV7-9,13,many,CASSFGVGQPQHF
TRBJ2-5,TRBV6-5,13,many,CASSYSVQETQYF
TRBJ2-5,TRBV2,14,many,CASSPGLAGSTQYF
TRBJ2-7,TRBV6-6,15,many,CASSSGTRSTTKQYF
TRBJ2-2,TRBV6-1,15,-,CASSNPRTGSGELFF
TRBJ1-5,TRBV24-1,14,-,CATSGKTGAQPQHF
TRBJ2-7,TRBV5-5,14,many,CASSFLGGLYEQYF
TRBJ1-2,TRBV6-2/TRBV6-3,14,many,CASSPRQGGYGYTF
TRBJ2-2,TRBV3-1,12,many,CASSQVDGELFF
TRBJ2-1,TRBV20-1,12,many,CSAREGGNEQFF
TRBJ2-1,TRBV28,17,many,CASRIAAGGLAYNEQFF
TRBJ2-1,TRBV6-1,13,many,CASSDPPTRAQFF
TRBJ2-7,TRBV12-3/TRBV12-4,12,-,CASSFPGQEQYF
TRBJ2-5,TRBV28,13,many,CATKYGGGQTQYF
TRBJ2-2,TRBV19,16,many,CASRSSDRGRTGELFF
TRBJ2-7,TRBV7-8,15,many,CASSSWGTGSYEQYF
TRBJ2-2,TRBV7-2,16,many,CASSLEGGANTGELFF
TRBJ2-5,TRBV2,16,many,CASSTGTSGPQETQYF
TRBJ2-3,TRBV7-8,14,many,CASSLTPLADTQYF
TRBJ1-1,TRBV7-9,12,many,CASSSTNPRAFF
TRBJ2-7,TRBV21-1,13,-,CASSKSTGAEQYF
TRBJ1-4,TRBV29-1,13,many,CSGSEATNEKLFF
TRBJ1-1,TRBV27,14,-,CASSLSYQNTEAFF
TRBJ1-6,TRBV2,15,-,CASSEDPSYNSPLHF
TRBJ1-5,TRBV9,16,-,CASSVEGPASNQPQHF
TRBJ2-7,TRBV2,12,many,CASSGASYEQYF